Listed below are T cell receptor beta chains from one sample, sequenced in a study of T cell responses to AZD1222 COVID-19 vaccine. Here immunoSEQ multiplex PCR was the method, and the copy in TCRdb shows in-frame clones only, minus some. The table records about 180,000 clones, approximately 94% of them present only once. Specimen: peripheral blood, collected 28 days after the second AZD1222 dose. These receptors were taken from an adult who received the AZD1222 COVID-19 vaccine. Both conserved end residues are part of each CDR3. The order of the fields is clone size, V gene, D gene, J gene, CDR3 DNA, CDR3 protein. D genes are given only for firm matches. The size field is filled for only some rows; it gives once, few, many or a size class.

once	TRBV30	.	TRBJ1-4	TGTGCCTGGGGAGCGGGTGAAAAACTGTTTTTT	CAWGAGEKLFF
.	TRBV27	.	TRBJ2-7	TGTGCCAGCAGTTTAGGAATCGGGGCCTACGAGCAGTACTTC	CASSLGIGAYEQYF
.	TRBV13	.	TRBJ2-1	TGTGCCAGCAGCCAACCCTCTCAGGGGCATGAGCAGTTCTTC	CASSQPSQGHEQFF
.	TRBV14	TRBD2	TRBJ2-5	TGTGCCAGCAGCCAAGATGCTCCAGCGGGGGGGGTTCAGACCCAGTACTTC	CASSQDAPAGGVQTQYF
.	TRBV2	TRBD1	TRBJ1-4	TGTGCCAGCAGGGGCCCACAGGGGAGTGAAAAACTGTTTTTT	CASRGPQGSEKLFF
once	TRBV29-1	TRBD1	TRBJ1-2	TGCAGCGGCCGGATAGGGGGCGGCGGCTACACCTTC	CSGRIGGGGYTF
few	TRBV6-5	.	TRBJ1-5	TGTGCCAGCAGCGCCCTGGGGGGAATGAATCAGCCCCAGCATTTT	CASSALGGMNQPQHF
.	TRBV28	.	TRBJ1-1	TGTGCCACTCAAGGGCGGACGGGAGTCTCCACTGAAGCTTTCTTT	CATQGRTGVSTEAFF
.	TRBV5-4	TRBD1	TRBJ1-2	TGTGCCAGCAGTTTGGGGACAGCATATGGCTACACCTTC	CASSLGTAYGYTF
.	TRBV12-5	TRBD1	TRBJ1-3	TGTGCTAGTGGTTTGTCCAACGACAGGGGGGTTAGATTTGGAAACACCATATATTTT	CASGLSNDRGVRFGNTIYF
.	TRBV7-3	.	TRBJ1-5	TGTGCCAGCAGCCGGAACGTGGGGGACTATCAGCCCCAGCATTTT	CASSRNVGDYQPQHF
.	TRBV18	.	TRBJ1-5	TGTGCCAGCTCACCATCCGGGGGGAGTCAGCCCCAGCATTTT	CASSPSGGSQPQHF
.	TRBV28	.	TRBJ1-4	TGTGCCAGCAGTTCAAGCGGGCTTAAGGAAAAACTGTTTTTT	CASSSSGLKEKLFF
.	TRBV5-1	.	TRBJ1-1	TGCGCCAGCAGCTTGTTGCCCGTGGGGGGCACGAACACTGAAGCTTTCTTT	CASSLLPVGGTNTEAFF
.	TRBV18	TRBD1	TRBJ1-1	TGTGCCAGCTCACCACGATCAGGGGGCACGAACACTGAAGCTTTCTTT	CASSPRSGGTNTEAFF
.	TRBV3-1/TRBV3-2	.	TRBJ1-4	TGTGCCAGCAGCGCAAGAACGGGTATTGAAAAACTGTTTTTT	CASSARTGIEKLFF
.	TRBV23-1	.	TRBJ2-7	TGCGCCAGCAGTCAATTTTCCCCTAAAAGTAGAACAAACCGGGACGGGGACTACGAGCAGTACTTC	CASSQFSPKSRTNRDGDYEQYF
.	TRBV7-3	TRBD2	TRBJ2-7	TGTGCCAGCAGCCCGAGCGGGGGATCCTACGAGCAGTACTTC	CASSPSGGSYEQYF
.	TRBV27	TRBD1	TRBJ1-6	TGTGCCAGCAGTTATTCGACAGGGGGTAATTCACCCCTCCACTTT	CASSYSTGGNSPLHF
.	TRBV19	TRBD2	TRBJ2-1	TGTGCCAGTGGACTAGCGGGGATCAATGAGCAGTTCTTC	CASGLAGINEQFF
.	TRBV7-9	.	TRBJ2-1	TGTGCCAGCAGCCCCCGACACCAGACCATATACAATGAGCAGTTCTTC	CASSPRHQTIYNEQFF
.	TRBV19	.	TRBJ1-5	TGTGCCAGTAGTATTAACGGCAATCAGCCCCAGCATTTT	CASSINGNQPQHF
.	TRBV7-2	.	TRBJ2-7	TGTGCCAGCAGCTTGGGGGGTCAGTTCGGCGAGCAGTACTTC	CASSLGGQFGEQYF
.	TRBV6-5	.	TRBJ2-3	TGTGCCAGCAGTTACGGCGTAGGGGAAGTAACAGATACGCAGTATTTT	CASSYGVGEVTDTQYF